This is a list of T cell receptor beta chains from one sample in a study of cytomegalovirus exposure and HLA in healthy donors. TCRdb's copy holds only in-frame clones and misses some; the assay was immunoSEQ multiplex PCR. The sample comprises some 110,000 clones, roughly four fifths of which are singletons, and about 4% rests with the top ten. The sequenced sample was PBMCs. Receptors were obtained from a woman in her forties or fifties in good health and CMV-seropositive. Each CDR3 is given with its conserved first and last residue. A D gene is named only where the DNA matches it firmly. Clone sizes are given selectively: once, few, many, or a class where the clone is expanded.

V gene	clone size	D gene	J gene	CDR3 DNA	CDR3 protein
TRBV7-7	-	-	TRBJ2-7	TGTGCCAGCAGCTTATACAGGGACTCCTACGAGCAGTACTTC	CASSLYRDSYEQYF
TRBV29-1	-	-	TRBJ2-5	TGCAGCGTTGAGGGGGACTACCAAGAGACCCAGTACTTC	CSVEGDYQETQYF
TRBV5-8	-	-	TRBJ1-1	TGTGCCAGCAGCTTGTTGTTAGAAGCTTTCTTT	CASSLLLEAFF
TRBV19	once	TRBD1	TRBJ2-5	TGTGCCAGTAGTATTATTCAGGGGGCACGAGAGACCCAGTACTTC	CASSIIQGARETQYF
TRBV4-3	-	-	TRBJ1-2	TGCGCCAGCAGCCAAGAAGTCATCGTGGGCCACACCTTC	CASSQEVIVGHTF
TRBV19	-	-	TRBJ1-5	TGTGCCAGTAGTCGGACAGACAATCAGCCCCAGCATTTT	CASSRTDNQPQHF
TRBV5-1	few	-	TRBJ1-2	TGCGCCAGCAGCTTCAAGGGCCAGGGCCCCGCTAACTATGGCTACACCTTC	CASSFKGQGPANYGYTF
TRBV19	-	-	TRBJ1-4	TGTGCCAGCAAAGATTTGACTGGGGGGAAGATTCAACGCGAAAAACTGTTTTTT	CASKDLTGGKIQREKLFF
TRBV5-1	-	TRBD1	TRBJ2-2	TGCGCCAGCAGCCCGACCGACAGGGTGGACTACACCGGGGAGCTGTTTTTT	CASSPTDRVDYTGELFF
TRBV7-6	-	-	TRBJ2-5	TGTGCCAGCAGCCTAAGGGGGGAGACCCAGTACTTC	CASSLRGETQYF
TRBV7-8	-	-	TRBJ1-4	TGTGCCAGCAGCCGGGGTCCTGATGAAAAACTGTTTTTT	CASSRGPDEKLFF
TRBV5-8	-	-	TRBJ1-5	TGTGCCAGCAGCTTGGCGGACAGAAGCAATCAGCCCCAGCATTTT	CASSLADRSNQPQHF
TRBV7-2	-	-	TRBJ2-1	TGTGCCAGCAGCTTAATTCCGGCGGCCCTATACAATGAGCAGTTCTTC	CASSLIPAALYNEQFF
TRBV7-2	-	-	TRBJ1-3	TGTGCCAGCAGCTTCCTCAGGGGAAACACCATATATTTT	CASSFLRGNTIYF
TRBV1	-	-	TRBJ2-3	TGCACCACCAAGCGGGGGGGGCCTATTGCAGATACGCAGTATTTT	CTTKRGGPIADTQYF
TRBV7-2	-	-	TRBJ2-1	TGTGCCAGCAGCTCCGGGACTTATAAATACAATGAGCAGTTCTTC	CASSSGTYKYNEQFF
TRBV6-5	once	-	TRBJ1-2	TGTGCCAGCAGTTCCCCCGTTAATAACTATGGCTACACCTTC	CASSSPVNNYGYTF
TRBV29-1	-	TRBD1	TRBJ1-1	TGCAGCGTGGGACAGGGGCCGGGAGCTTTCTTT	CSVGQGPGAFF
TRBV28	-	-	TRBJ1-6	TGTGCCAGCAGTCGGACCGCAGGGGTTTCACCCCTCCACTTT	CASSRTAGVSPLHF
TRBV7-9	few	-	TRBJ1-1	TGTGCCAGCAGCTTATTGAGGGAGAACACTGAAGCTTTCTTT	CASSLLRENTEAFF
TRBV18	-	-	TRBJ2-1	TGTGCCAGTCAGTCCCGGCTAGCCTCCTACAATGAGCAGTTCTTC	CASQSRLASYNEQFF
TRBV29-1	-	TRBD1	TRBJ1-1	TGCAGCGTTCATGACCTATTCGGGACAGGGTTCGCAGCTTTCTTT	CSVHDLFGTGFAAFF
TRBV6-5	-	-	TRBJ2-3	TGTGCCAGCACAGTTGGGGGCGCGCACGATACGCAGTATTTT	CASTVGGAHDTQYF
TRBV11-2	-	TRBD1	TRBJ1-2	TGTGCCAGCAGCTCGGACAAACAGGGGCAGAACTATGGCTACACCTTC	CASSSDKQGQNYGYTF
TRBV19	-	TRBD1	TRBJ1-6	TGTGCCAGTAGTCCGGCGGGACAGGTCTTTTCTGGTTCACCCCTCCACTTT	CASSPAGQVFSGSPLHF
TRBV19	-	-	TRBJ2-5	TGTGCCAGTAGTATTGGGGCAGAGACCCAGTACTTC	CASSIGAETQYF
TRBV7-2	few	-	TRBJ2-1	TGTGCCAGCAGCTTAATGGGGCACGTTGGGAGGAGTGAGCAGTTCTTC	CASSLMGHVGRSEQFF
TRBV6-1	few	-	TRBJ1-3	TGTGCCAGCAGAACCACTGCGCAATCTGGAAACACCATATATTTT	CASRTTAQSGNTIYF
TRBV11-2	-	-	TRBJ2-5	TGTGCCAGCAGCTTAAGTCCAGGGATGCGAGAGACCCAGTACTTC	CASSLSPGMRETQYF
TRBV5-1	-	-	TRBJ1-6	TGCGCCAGCAGCTTACTCTCAGGGCTTTCACCCCTCCACTTT	CASSLLSGLSPLHF
TRBV5-8	-	TRBD1	TRBJ1-4	TGTGCCAGCAGCCGCCGACAGGGGGCCAGAGAAAAACTGTTTTTT	CASSRRQGAREKLFF
TRBV18	-	TRBD1	TRBJ1-5	TGTGCCAGCTCACCACGTGGAACAGGGGCAGGTCAGCCCCAGCATTTT	CASSPRGTGAGQPQHF
TRBV19	once	-	TRBJ1-5	TGTGCCAGTAGTCCCCCCGGGCGGGGGGATAGCAATCAGCCCCAGCATTTT	CASSPPGRGDSNQPQHF
TRBV20-1	-	-	TRBJ2-3	TGCAGTCTACCGTCGGCAGATACGCAGTATTTT	CSLPSADTQYF
TRBV19	-	TRBD1	TRBJ2-7	TGTGCCAGTAGTAAAGGACAGGTCTTGCGCAACGAGCAGTACTTC	CASSKGQVLRNEQYF
TRBV5-1	few	TRBD1	TRBJ2-7	TGCGCCAGCAGCTTGGCCGGGACAGAAGGCGAGCAGTACTTC	CASSLAGTEGEQYF
TRBV4-1	-	-	TRBJ2-5	TGCGCCAGCAGCGCCACTGCCTCCCGGGGGACCCAGTACTTC	CASSATASRGTQYF
TRBV7-3	-	-	TRBJ2-3	TGTGCCAGCAGCTTAGCGGGATTCCCAGATACGCAGTATTTT	CASSLAGFPDTQYF
TRBV29-1	-	-	TRBJ1-1	TGCAGCGTTGAAGAGGCACAGGGCAGTCGCACTGAAGCTTTCTTT	CSVEEAQGSRTEAFF
TRBV18	few	-	TRBJ1-1	TGTGCCAGCTCACCAACAGGCTTGAACACTGAAGCTTTCTTT	CASSPTGLNTEAFF
TRBV5-4	-	-	TRBJ1-4	TGTGCCAGCAGCTTGCGGGGAGGGTCTGAAAAACTGTTTTTT	CASSLRGGSEKLFF
TRBV2	few	-	TRBJ1-2	TGTGCCAGCAGCCAGGACCCTACAGGAGCCAAATATGGCTACACCTTC	CASSQDPTGAKYGYTF
TRBV12-5	-	-	TRBJ1-5	TGTGCTAGTGGTTTGTCCAGTAATCAGCCCCAGCATTTT	CASGLSSNQPQHF
TRBV19	-	-	TRBJ2-7	TGTGCCAGTAAGGGTGTACTAGCAAGCTCCTACGAGCAGTACTTC	CASKGVLASSYEQYF
TRBV9	-	TRBD1	TRBJ2-3	TGTGCCGGCAGCCCCGGGACAGTTCTTAGCACAGATACGCAGTATTTT	CAGSPGTVLSTDTQYF